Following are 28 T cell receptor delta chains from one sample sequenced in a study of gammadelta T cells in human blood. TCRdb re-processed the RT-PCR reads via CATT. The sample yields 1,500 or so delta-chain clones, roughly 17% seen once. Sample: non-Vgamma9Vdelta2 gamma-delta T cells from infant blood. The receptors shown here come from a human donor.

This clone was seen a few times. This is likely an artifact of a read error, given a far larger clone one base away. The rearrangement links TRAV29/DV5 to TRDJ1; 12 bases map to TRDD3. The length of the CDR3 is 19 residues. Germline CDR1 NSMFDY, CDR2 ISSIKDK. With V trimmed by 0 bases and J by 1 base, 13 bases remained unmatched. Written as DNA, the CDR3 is TGTGCAGCAAGCGAACCTCCCTGGGGGATACGCAGGGGCACCGATAAACTCATCTTT. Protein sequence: CAASEPPWGIRRGTDKLIF. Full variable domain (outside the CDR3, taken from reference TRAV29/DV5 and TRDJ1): DQQVKQNSPSLSVQEGRISILNCDYTNSMFDYFLWYKKYPAEGPTFLISISSIKDKNEDGRFTVFLNKSAKHLSLHIVPSQPGDSAVYFCAASEPPWGIRRGTDKLIFGKGTRVTVEP.

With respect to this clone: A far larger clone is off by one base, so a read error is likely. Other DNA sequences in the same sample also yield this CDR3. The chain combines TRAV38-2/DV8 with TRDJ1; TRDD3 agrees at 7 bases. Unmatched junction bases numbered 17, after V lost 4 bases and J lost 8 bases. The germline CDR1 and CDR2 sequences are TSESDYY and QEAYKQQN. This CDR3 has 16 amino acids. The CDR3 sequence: CAYRPLGGDTQGKLIF. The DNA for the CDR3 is TGTGCTTATAGGCCTCTGGGGGGAGATACGCAGGGGAAACTCATCTTT.

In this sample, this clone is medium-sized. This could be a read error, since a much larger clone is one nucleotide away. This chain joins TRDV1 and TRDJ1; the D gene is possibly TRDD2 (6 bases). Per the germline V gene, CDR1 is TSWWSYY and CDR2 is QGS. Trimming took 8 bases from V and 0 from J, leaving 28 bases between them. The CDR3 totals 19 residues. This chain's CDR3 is CALRVPPTFEERYTDKLIF. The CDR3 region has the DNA TGTGCTCTTAGGGTCCCTCCTACATTCGAAGAACGGTACACCGATAAACTCATCTTT.

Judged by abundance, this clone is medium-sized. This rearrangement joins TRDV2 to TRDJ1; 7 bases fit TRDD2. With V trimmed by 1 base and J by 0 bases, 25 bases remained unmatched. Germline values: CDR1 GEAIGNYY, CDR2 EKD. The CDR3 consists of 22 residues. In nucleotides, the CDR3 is TGTGCCTGTGACACTCGCATAGAGGACCTTCCTCCGGCGCTGGTGTACACCGATAAACTCATCTTT. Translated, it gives CACDTRIEDLPPALVYTDKLIF.

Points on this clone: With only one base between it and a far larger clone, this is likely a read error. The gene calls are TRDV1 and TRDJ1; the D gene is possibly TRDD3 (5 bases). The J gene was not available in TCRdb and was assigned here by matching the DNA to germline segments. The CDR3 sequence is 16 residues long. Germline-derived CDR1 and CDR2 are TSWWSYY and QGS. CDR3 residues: CALGVPTGPPTDKLIF. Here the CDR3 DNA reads TGTGCCCTTGGGGTGCCAACCGGACCCCCCACCGATAAACTCATCTTT.

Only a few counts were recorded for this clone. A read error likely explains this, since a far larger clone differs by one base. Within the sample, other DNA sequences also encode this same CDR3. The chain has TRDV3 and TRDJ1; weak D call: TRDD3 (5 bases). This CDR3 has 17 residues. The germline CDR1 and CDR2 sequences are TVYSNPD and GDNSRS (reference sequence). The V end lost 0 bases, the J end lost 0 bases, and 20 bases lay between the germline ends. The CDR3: CAFSCGSIVLDTDKLIF. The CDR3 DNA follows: TGTGCCTTTAGCTGCGGCTCTATTGTACTGGACACCGATAAACTCATCTTT.

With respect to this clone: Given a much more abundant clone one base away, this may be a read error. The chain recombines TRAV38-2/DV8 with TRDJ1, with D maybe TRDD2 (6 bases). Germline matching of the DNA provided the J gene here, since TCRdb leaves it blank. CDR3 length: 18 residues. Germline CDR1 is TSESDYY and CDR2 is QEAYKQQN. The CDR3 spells CANRSAVPNKTGPHKLIF. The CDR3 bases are TGTGCTAATAGGAGCGCGGTTCCTAATAAGACGGGGCCCCATAAACTCATCTTT.

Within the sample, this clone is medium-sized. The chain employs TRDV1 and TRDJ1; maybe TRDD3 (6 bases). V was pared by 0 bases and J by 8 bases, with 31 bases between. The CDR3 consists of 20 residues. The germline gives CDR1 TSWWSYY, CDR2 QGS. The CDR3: CALGELLSSYTGFLSLKLIF. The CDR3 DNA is TGTGCTCTTGGGGAACTACTCTCCTCTTATACTGGGTTCCTGTCCCTAAAACTCATCTTT.

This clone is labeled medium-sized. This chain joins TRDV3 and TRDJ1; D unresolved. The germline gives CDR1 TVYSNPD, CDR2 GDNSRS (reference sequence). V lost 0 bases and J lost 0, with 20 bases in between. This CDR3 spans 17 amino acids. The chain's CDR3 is CAFSYGINACYTDKLIF. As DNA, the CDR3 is TGTGCCTTTAGCTATGGAATTAACGCGTGCTACACCGATAAACTCATCTTT.

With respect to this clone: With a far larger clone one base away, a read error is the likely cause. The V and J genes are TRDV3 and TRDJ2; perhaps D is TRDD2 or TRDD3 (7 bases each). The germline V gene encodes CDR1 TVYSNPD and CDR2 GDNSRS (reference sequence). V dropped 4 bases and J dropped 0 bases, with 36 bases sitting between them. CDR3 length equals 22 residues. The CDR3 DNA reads TGTGCCTCCTCACGGGCTATTCCTACGCCCCTGGGGGGTACTCCTTTGACAGCACAACTCTTCTTT. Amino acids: CASSRAIPTPLGGTPLTAQLFF.

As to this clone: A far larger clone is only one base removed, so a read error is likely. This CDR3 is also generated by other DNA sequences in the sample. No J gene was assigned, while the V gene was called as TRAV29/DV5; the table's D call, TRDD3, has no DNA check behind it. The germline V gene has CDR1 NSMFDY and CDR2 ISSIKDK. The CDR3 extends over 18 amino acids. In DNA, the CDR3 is TGCGCAGCAAGCGGTCCTACGCCCTTCACTGGGGGATACGCCGATCTCATCTTT. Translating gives CAASGPTPFTGGYADLIF.

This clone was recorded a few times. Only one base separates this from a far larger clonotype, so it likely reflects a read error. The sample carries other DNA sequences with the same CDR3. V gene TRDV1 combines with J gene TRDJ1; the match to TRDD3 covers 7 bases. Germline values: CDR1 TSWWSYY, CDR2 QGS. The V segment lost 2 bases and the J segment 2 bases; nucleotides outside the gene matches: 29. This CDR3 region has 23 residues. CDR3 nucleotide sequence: TGTGCTCTTGGGGAAAGAGTAGGTGGGACTAACTGGGGTATGTACCTAGTGACCGATAAACTCATCTTT. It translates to CALGERVGGTNWGMYLVTDKLIF.

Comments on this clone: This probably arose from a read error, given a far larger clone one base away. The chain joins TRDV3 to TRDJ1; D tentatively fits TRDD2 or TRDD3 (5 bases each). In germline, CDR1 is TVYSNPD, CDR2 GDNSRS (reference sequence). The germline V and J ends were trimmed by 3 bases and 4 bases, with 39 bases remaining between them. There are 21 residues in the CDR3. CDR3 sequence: CAFLRTTVDPSSLGPDDKLIF. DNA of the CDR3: TGTGCCTTCCTACGTACTACCGTTGACCCCTCCTCTCTGGGACCCGACGATAAACTCATCTTT.

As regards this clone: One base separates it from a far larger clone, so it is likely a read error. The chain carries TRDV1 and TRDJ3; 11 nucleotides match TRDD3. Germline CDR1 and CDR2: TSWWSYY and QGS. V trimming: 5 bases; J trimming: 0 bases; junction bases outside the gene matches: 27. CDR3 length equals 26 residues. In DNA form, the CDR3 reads TGTGCTCTTGGGTCCCCGGGTATTACGGCCCTATACTGGGGGATATGGGCCTCCTGGGACACCCGACAGATGTTTTTC. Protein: CALGSPGITALYWGIWASWDTRQMFF.

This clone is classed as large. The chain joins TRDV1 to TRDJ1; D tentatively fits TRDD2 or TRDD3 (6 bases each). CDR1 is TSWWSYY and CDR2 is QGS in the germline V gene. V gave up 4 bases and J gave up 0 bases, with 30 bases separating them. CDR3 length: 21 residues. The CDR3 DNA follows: TGTGCTCTTGGGGTGACTTCCTTTCCCAACTGGGTCGGGCTTTACACCGATAAACTCATCTTT. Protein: CALGVTSFPNWVGLYTDKLIF.

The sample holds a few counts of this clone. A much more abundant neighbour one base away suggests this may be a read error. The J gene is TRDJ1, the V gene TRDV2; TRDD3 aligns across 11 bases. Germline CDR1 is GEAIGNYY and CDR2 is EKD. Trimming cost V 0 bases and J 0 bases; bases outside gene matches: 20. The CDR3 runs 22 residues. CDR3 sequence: CACDTGTPLWGIRRGYTDKLIF. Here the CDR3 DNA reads TGTGCCTGTGACACCGGGACCCCACTGTGGGGGATACGGAGGGGTTACACCGATAAACTCATCTTT.

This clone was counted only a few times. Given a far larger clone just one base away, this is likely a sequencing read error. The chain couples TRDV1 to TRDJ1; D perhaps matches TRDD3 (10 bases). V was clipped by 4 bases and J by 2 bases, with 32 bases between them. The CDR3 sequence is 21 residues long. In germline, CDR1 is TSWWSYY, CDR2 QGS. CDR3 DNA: TGTGCTCTTGGGGTGCAGTCGCCTTCCTACCAGGCACTGGGGGATACCGATAAACTCATCTTT. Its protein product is CALGVQSPSYQALGDTDKLIF.

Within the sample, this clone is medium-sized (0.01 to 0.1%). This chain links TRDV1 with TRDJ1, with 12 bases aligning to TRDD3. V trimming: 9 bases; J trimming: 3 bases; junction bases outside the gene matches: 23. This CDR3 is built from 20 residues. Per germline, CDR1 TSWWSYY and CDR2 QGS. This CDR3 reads CALIKCSFYWGIQSADKLIF. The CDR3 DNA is TGTGCTCTGATAAAATGTTCCTTTTACTGGGGGATACAGTCAGCCGATAAACTCATCTTT.

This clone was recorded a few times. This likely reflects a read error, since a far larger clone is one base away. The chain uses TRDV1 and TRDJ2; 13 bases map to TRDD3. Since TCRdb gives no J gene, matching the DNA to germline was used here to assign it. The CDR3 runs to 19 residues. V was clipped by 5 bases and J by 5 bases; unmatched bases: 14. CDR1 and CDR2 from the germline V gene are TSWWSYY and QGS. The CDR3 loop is CALGRLPHTGGYGTAQLFF. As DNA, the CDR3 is TGTGCTCTTGGGCGGCTACCCCATACTGGGGGATACGGTACAGCACAACTCTTCTTT.

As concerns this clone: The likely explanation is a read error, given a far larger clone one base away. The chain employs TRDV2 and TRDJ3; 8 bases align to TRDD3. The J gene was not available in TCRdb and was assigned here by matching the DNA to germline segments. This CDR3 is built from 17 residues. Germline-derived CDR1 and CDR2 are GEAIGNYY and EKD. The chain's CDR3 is CARDTGDSSWDTRQMFF. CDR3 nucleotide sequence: TGTGCCCGTGACACGGGGGATAGCTCCTGGGACACCCGACAGATGTTTTTC.

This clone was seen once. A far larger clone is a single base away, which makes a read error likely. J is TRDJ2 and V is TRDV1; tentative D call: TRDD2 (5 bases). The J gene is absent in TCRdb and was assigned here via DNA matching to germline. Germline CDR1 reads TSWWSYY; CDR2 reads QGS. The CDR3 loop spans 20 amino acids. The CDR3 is CALTTTYRSPSLALTAQLFF. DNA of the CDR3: TGTGCTCTAACAACCACCTACCGTTCCCCTTCTCTAGCTTTAACAGCACAACTCTTCTTT.

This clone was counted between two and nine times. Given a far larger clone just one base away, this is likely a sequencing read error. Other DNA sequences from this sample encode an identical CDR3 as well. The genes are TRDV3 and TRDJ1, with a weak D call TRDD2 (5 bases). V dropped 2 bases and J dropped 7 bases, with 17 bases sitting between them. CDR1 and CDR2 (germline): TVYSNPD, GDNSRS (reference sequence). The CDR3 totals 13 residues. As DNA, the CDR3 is TGTGCCTTTCCTTCTTTATTGAACCCTAAACTCATCTTT. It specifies CAFPSLLNPKLIF.

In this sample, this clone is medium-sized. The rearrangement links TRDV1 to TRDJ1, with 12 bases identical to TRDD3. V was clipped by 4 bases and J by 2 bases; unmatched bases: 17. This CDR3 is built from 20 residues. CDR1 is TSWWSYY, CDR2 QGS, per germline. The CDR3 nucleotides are TGTGCTCTTGGGGGACCCCTTCCTTACTGGGGGATACTAAGTACCGATAAACTCATCTTT. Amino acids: CALGGPLPYWGILSTDKLIF.

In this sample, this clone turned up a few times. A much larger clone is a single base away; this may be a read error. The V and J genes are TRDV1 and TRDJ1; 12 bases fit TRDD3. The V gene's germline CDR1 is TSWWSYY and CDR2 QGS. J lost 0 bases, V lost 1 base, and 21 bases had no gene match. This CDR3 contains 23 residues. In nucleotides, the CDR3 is TGTGCTCTTGGGGAACCCCCCACTTTCTTATACTGGGGGATACCGCCGTACACCGATAAACTCATCTTT. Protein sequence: CALGEPPTFLYWGIPPYTDKLIF.

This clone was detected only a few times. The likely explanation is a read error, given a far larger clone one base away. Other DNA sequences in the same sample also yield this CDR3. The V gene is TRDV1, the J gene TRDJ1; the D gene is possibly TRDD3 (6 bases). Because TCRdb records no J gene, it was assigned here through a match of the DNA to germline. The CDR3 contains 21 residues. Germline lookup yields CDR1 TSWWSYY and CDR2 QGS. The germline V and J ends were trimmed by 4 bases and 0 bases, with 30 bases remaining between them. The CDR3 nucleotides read TGTGCTCTTGGGGTGACCTCCTTTCCCAACTGGGTCGGGCTTTACACCGATAAACTCATCTTT. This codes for CALGVTSFPNWVGLYTDKLIF.

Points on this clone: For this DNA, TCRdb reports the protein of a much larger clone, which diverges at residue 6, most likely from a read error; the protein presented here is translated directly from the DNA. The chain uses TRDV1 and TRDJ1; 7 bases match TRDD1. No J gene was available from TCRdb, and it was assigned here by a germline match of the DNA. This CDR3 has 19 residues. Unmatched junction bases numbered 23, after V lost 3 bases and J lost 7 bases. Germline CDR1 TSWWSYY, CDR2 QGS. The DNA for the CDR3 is TGTGCTCTTGGGGACCATCCCCCAAATAGTTTGGGGCTCTTCGGTAAACTCATCTTT. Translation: CALGDHPPNSLGLFGKLIF.

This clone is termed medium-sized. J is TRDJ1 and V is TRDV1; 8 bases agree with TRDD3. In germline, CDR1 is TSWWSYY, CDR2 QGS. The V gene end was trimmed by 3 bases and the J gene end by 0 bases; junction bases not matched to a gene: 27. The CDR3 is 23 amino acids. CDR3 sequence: CALGETPALPTGGYIGYTDKLIF. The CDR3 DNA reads TGTGCTCTTGGGGAGACCCCGGCCCTCCCGACTGGGGGCTATATCGGGTACACCGATAAACTCATCTTT.

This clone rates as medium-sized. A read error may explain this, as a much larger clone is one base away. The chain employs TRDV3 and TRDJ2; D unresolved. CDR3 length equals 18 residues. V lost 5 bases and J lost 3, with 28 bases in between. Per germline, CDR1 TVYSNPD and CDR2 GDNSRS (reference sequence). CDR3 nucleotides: TGTGCCACCCCAGAAGAGATGGTACTCTCGGATCTGACAGCACAACTCTTCTTT. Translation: CATPEEMVLSDLTAQLFF.